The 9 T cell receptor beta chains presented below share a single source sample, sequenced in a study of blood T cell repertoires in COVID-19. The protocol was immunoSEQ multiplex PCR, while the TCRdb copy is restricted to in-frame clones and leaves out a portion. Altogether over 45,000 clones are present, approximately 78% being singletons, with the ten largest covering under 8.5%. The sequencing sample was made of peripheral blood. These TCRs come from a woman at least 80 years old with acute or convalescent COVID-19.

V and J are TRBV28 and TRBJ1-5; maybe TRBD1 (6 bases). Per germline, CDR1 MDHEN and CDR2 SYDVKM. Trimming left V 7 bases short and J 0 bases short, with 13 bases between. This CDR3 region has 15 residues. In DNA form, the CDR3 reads TGTGCCAGCAATAACAGGGAGTATAGCAATCAGCCCCAGCATTTT. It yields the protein CASNNREYSNQPQHF.

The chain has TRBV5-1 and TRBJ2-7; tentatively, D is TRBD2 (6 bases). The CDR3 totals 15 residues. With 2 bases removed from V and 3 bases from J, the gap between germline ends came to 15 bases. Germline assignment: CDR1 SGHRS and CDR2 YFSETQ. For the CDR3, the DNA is TGCGCCAGCAGCTTACTTGGGGGGTCGGTCTACGAGCAGTACTTC. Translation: CASSLLGGSVYEQYF. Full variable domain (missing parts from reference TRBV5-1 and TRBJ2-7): KAGVTQTPRYLIKTRGQQVTLSCSPISGHRSVSWYQQTPGQGLQFLFEYFSETQRNKGNFPGRFSGRQFSNSRSEMNVSTLELGDSALYLCASSLLGGSVYEQYFGPGTRLTVT.

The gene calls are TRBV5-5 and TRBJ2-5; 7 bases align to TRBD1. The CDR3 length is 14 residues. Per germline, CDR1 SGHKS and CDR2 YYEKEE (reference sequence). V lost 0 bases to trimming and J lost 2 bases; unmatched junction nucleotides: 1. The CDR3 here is CASSLVGQQETQYF. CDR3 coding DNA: TGTGCCAGCAGCTTGGTGGGACAGCAAGAGACCCAGTACTTC.

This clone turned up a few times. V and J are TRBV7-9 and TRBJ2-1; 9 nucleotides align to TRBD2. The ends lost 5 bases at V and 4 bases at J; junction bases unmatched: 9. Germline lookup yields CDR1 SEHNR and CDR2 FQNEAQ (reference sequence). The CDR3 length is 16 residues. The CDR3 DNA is TGTGCCAGCAGCCCCTGGGGCGGGGGGGCATACAATGAGCAGTTCTTC. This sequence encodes CASSPWGGGAYNEQFF.

The CDR3 coding sequence is TGTGCCAGCAGCTTAGGGCTAGCGGGGGCGAATGAGCAGTTCTTC. Encoded protein: CASSLGLAGANEQFF. The genes are TRBV11-3 and TRBJ2-1; 10 bases are shared with TRBD2. J lost 7 bases, V lost 1 base, and 4 bases had no gene match. Per the germline V gene, CDR1 is SGHNT and CDR2 is YENEEA. The CDR3 extends over 15 amino acids.

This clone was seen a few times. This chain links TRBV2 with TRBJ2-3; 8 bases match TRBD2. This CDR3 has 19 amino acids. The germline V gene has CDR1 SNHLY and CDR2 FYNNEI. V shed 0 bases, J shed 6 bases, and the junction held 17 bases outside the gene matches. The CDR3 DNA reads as TGTGCCAGCAGTGAAGCGCGGGGGACTAGTCGTAGTAGGTCGGATACGCAGTATTTT. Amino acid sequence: CASSEARGTSRSRSDTQYF.

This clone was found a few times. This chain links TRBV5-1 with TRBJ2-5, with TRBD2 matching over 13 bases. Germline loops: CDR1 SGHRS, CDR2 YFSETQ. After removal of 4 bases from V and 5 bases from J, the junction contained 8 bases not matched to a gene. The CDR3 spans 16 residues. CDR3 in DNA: TGCGCCAGCAGCCCCGCACTAGCGGGGGGGCCGGAGACCCAGTACTTC. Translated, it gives CASSPALAGGPETQYF.

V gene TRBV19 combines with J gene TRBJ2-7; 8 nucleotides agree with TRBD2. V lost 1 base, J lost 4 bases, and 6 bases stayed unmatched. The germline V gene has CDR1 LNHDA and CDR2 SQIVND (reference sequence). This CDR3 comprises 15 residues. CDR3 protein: CASSIVSGSLYEQYF. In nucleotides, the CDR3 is TGTGCCAGTAGTATAGTAAGCGGGAGTCTATACGAGCAGTACTTC.

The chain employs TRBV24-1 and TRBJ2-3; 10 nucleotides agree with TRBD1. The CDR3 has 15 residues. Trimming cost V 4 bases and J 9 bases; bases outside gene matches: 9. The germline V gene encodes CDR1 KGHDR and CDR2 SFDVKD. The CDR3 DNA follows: TGTGCCACCAGTGACCCGGGACAGGGGTTCGGGACGCAGTATTTT. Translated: CATSDPGQGFGTQYF.